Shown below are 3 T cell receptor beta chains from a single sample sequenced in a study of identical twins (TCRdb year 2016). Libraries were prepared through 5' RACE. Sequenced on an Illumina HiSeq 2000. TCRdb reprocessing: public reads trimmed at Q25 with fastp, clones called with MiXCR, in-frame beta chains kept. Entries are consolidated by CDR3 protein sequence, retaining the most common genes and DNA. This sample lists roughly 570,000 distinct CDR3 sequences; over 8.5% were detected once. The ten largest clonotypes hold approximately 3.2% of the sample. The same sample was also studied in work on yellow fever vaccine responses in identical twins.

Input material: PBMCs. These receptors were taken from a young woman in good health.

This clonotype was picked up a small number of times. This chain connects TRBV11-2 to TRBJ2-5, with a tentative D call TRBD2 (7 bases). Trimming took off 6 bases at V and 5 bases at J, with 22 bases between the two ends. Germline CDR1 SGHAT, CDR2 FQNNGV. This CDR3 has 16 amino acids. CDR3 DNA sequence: TGTGCCAGCAGAATCTGGGAGGGGGGGCTCATCGAGACCCAGTACTTC. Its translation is CASRIWEGGLIETQYF.

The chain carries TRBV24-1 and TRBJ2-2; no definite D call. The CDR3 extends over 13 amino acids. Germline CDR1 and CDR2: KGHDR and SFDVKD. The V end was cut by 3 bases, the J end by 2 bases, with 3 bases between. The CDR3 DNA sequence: TGTGCCACCAGTGATGAAAACACCGGGGAGCTGTTTTTT. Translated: CATSDENTGELFF.

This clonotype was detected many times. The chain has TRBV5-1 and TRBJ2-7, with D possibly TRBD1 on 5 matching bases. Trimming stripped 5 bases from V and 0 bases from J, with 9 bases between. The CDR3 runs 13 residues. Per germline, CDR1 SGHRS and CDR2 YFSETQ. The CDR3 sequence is CASRLDNSYEQYF. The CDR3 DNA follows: TGCGCCAGCAGACTGGACAACTCCTACGAGCAGTACTTC.